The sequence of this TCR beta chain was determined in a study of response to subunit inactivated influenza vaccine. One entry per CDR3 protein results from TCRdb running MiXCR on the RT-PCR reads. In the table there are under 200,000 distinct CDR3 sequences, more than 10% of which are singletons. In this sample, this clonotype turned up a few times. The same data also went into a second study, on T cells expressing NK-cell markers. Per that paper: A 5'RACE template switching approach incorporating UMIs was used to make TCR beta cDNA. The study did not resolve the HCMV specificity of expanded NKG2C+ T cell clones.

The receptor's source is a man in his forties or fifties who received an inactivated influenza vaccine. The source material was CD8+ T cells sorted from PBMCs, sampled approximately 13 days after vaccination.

The CDR3 DNA follows: TGTGCCAGCAGCGTAGCGTCAGCGGGAGGTTCCTACGAGCAGTACTTC. This encodes CASSVASAGGSYEQYF. V is TRBV9 and J is TRBJ2-7, with TRBD2 matching 9 bases. Germline values: CDR1 SGDLS, CDR2 YYNGEE. V was pared by 0 bases and J by 1 base, with 5 bases of the junction left unmatched. The CDR3 has 16 amino acids.